The clone carrying this TCR beta chain was seen a single time. This sample was taken from a study of blood T cell repertoires in COVID-19. Study-level information: Nucleic acid was either cDNA or gDNA, and it came from T cells, B-cell-depleted T cells, or PBMCs.

The CDR3 has 15 residues. Germline V gene lookup returns CDR1 SNHLY and CDR2 FYNNEI. V shed 5 bases and J 1 base; nucleotides not matched to a gene: 6. Profiled with immunoSEQ multiplex PCR; TCRdb holds only in-frame clones, not every one. This sample carries about 260,000 clones, under 90% of them seen once, and the ten largest clones take approximately 9%. The origin of this receptor is a woman aged 50 to 60 who had recovered from COVID-19. The sequenced material came from peripheral blood. The chain links TRBV2 to TRBJ2-5, with TRBD2 matching over 8 bases. CDR3 protein: CASSSGTRRQETQYF. The CDR3 nucleotides are TGTGCCAGCAGTTCCGGGACTAGACGCCAAGAGACCCAGTACTTC.